This T cell receptor beta chain appears in the sequencing data of a study of T-cell memory formation after mild COVID-19. In the study overall: TCR clusters mostly belonged to single donors.

The CDR3 contains 12 residues. Per the germline V gene, CDR1 is SGDLS and CDR2 is YYNGEE. Trimming removed 1 base from V and 8 bases from J, with 4 bases in between. Employing constant-segment primers, 5'RACE generated TCR alpha and TCR beta cDNA libraries bearing sample barcodes and UMIs. TCRdb reprocessed the 5' RACE reads via MiXCR and lists one record per CDR3 protein. The repertoire holds more than 75,000 distinct CDR3 sequences, with about 15% as singletons. For this clonotype: Its cognate antigen is unknown.

Study-level results: Still unconfirmed is whether the second-wave clones peaking on day 37 recognized SARS-CoV-2.

The sequencing input was PBMCs or a T cell subset sorted from them (not recorded which). The V and J genes are TRBV9 and TRBJ1-6; D unclear. This TCR was sampled from an adult woman who had mild COVID-19 (a few samples of this study predate the infection). Cell type and time point are not known. CDR3: CASSVIDSPLHF. CDR3 nucleotide sequence: TGTGCCAGCAGCGTAATCGATTCACCCCTCCACTTT.